This T cell receptor (beta chain) was recorded in a study of blood T cell repertoires in COVID-19. Study-wide context: Samples of COVID-19 (acute and convalescent) were obtained from the United States, Italy and Spain. From T cells, B-cell-depleted T cells, or PBMCs came the material, which was cDNA or gDNA.

Clones were sequenced by immunoSEQ multiplex PCR, and TCRdb holds only the in-frame ones, with some missing. The sample lists roughly 500,000 clones; around nine tenths were seen once. Germline V gene lookup returns CDR1 MNHEY and CDR2 SVGAGI. V was cut by 5 bases and J by 5 bases, with 9 bases left in between. This CDR3 comprises 12 residues. Specimen: PBMCs or T cells enriched from blood (not recorded which). The receptor was derived from a woman in her thirties or forties who had recovered from COVID-19. The V gene is TRBV6-5, the J gene TRBJ1-2, with D uncertain. CDR3 in DNA: TGTGCCAGCAGTACCTGGCCATATGGCTACACCTTC. The encoded protein is CASSTWPYGYTF.